A selection of T cell receptor beta chains follows, all from one sample in a study of OX40 agonist ivuxolimab in advanced cancers. Sequenced by immunoSEQ multiplex PCR; TCRdb stores in-frame clones only, minus some. The sample has some 86,000 clones; around 94% are singletons. Sequences were derived from CD4+ or CD8+ T cells sorted from blood, sampled in a trial of the OX40 agonist ivuxolimab. Every receptor here comes from an adult with an advanced solid tumor such as melanoma, head and neck, liver or kidney cancer. The CDR3 runs from the conserved cysteine through the conserved F or W. The D gene is left open where the match is weak. Some rows mark clone size as missing; the rest say once, few, many or name a class of expanded clone.

D gene: TRBD1
V gene: TRBV2
clone size: -
J gene: TRBJ1-4
CDR3 protein: CASRLGQGGGKLFF

D gene: -
V gene: TRBV14
clone size: -
J gene: TRBJ2-1
CDR3 protein: CASSGLADSYNEQFF

D gene: -
V gene: TRBV4-1
clone size: -
J gene: TRBJ2-7
CDR3 protein: CASSIHLQDASSYEQYF

D gene: -
V gene: TRBV5-1
clone size: once
J gene: TRBJ2-1
CDR3 protein: CASSLAFGGSYNEQFF

D gene: -
V gene: TRBV6-6
clone size: -
J gene: TRBJ1-4
CDR3 protein: CASSPDLDNEKLFF

D gene: -
V gene: TRBV4-2
clone size: once
J gene: TRBJ1-1
CDR3 protein: CASSHLKTGTEAFF

D gene: -
V gene: TRBV19
clone size: -
J gene: TRBJ2-3
CDR3 protein: CASSMGGPYHSTDTQYF

D gene: -
V gene: TRBV7-9
clone size: -
J gene: TRBJ2-5
CDR3 protein: CASSLVGWEQYF

D gene: -
V gene: TRBV7-9
clone size: -
J gene: TRBJ2-1
CDR3 protein: CASLPPQDNSYNEQFF

D gene: -
V gene: TRBV9
clone size: -
J gene: TRBJ1-2
CDR3 protein: CASSADYGYTF

D gene: -
V gene: TRBV14
clone size: -
J gene: TRBJ2-7
CDR3 protein: CASSHENYEQYF

D gene: TRBD2
V gene: TRBV5-6
clone size: -
J gene: TRBJ2-3
CDR3 protein: CASSLFLAGGLSSTDTQYF

D gene: TRBD2
V gene: TRBV7-8
clone size: -
J gene: TRBJ2-2
CDR3 protein: CASSSSGRAGTGELFF

D gene: -
V gene: TRBV4-2
clone size: -
J gene: TRBJ2-1
CDR3 protein: CASSQDLVRLAADNEQFF

D gene: TRBD2
V gene: TRBV11-2
clone size: once
J gene: TRBJ2-7
CDR3 protein: CASSLGLAVHEQYF

D gene: -
V gene: TRBV4-1
clone size: -
J gene: TRBJ2-7
CDR3 protein: CASSQLPGPGYEQYF

D gene: TRBD1
V gene: TRBV5-4
clone size: -
J gene: TRBJ2-2
CDR3 protein: CASSLDPGTGKTGELFF

D gene: -
V gene: TRBV19
clone size: -
J gene: TRBJ2-7
CDR3 protein: CASSIGGSYEQYF

D gene: -
V gene: TRBV11-2
clone size: -
J gene: TRBJ2-7
CDR3 protein: CASSLRGTPNEQYF

D gene: -
V gene: TRBV7-9
clone size: -
J gene: TRBJ2-2
CDR3 protein: CASSLRGPSDTGELFF

D gene: -
V gene: TRBV2
clone size: -
J gene: TRBJ2-7
CDR3 protein: CASTISGAYYEQYF

D gene: TRBD2
V gene: TRBV19
clone size: -
J gene: TRBJ2-1
CDR3 protein: CASSIPQREVNNEQFF

D gene: -
V gene: TRBV7-2
clone size: -
J gene: TRBJ2-7
CDR3 protein: CASSPSDGHNFYEQYF

D gene: -
V gene: TRBV4-3
clone size: -
J gene: TRBJ2-7
CDR3 protein: CASSQDVGEQYF

D gene: TRBD2
V gene: TRBV7-2
clone size: few
J gene: TRBJ2-7
CDR3 protein: CASSRTSGGNEQYF

D gene: -
V gene: TRBV27
clone size: -
J gene: TRBJ1-5
CDR3 protein: CASSLSSGNQPQHF

D gene: -
V gene: TRBV25-1
clone size: once
J gene: TRBJ2-1
CDR3 protein: CASSDIVAVAYNEQFF

D gene: -
V gene: TRBV19
clone size: once
J gene: TRBJ1-1
CDR3 protein: CASSAQGQREAFF